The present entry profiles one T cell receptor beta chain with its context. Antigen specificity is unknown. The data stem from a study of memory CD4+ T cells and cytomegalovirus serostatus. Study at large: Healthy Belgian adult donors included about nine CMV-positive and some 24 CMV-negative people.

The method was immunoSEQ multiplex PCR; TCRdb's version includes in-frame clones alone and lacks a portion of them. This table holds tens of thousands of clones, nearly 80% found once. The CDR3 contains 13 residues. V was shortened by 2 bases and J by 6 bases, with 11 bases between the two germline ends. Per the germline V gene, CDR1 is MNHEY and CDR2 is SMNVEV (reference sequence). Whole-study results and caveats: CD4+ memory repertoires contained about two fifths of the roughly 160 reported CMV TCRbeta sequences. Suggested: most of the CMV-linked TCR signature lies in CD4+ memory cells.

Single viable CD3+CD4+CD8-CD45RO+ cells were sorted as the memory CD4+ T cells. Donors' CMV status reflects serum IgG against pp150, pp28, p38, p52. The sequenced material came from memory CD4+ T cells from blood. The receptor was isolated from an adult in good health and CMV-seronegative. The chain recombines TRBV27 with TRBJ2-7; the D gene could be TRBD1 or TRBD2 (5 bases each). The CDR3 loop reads CASSLGQGREQYF. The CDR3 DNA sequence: TGTGCCAGCAGTTTAGGGCAGGGACGCGAGCAGTACTTC.